Below, 30 T cell receptor beta chains from the same sample are listed, as sequenced in a study of naive and memory T cell subsets. Both TRBC1 and TRBC2 were covered by a beta constant-region primer of two equimolar oligonucleotides. Nested alpha and beta constant-region primers with the SP2 primer drove four PCR rounds on ligated cDNA. TCRdb reprocessed the UMI-ligation and nested PCR reads with MiXCR, giving one entry per CDR3 protein. The table shows tens of thousands of distinct CDR3 sequences, with about 10% occurring only once. The sample taken for sequencing was naive CD8+ T cells from blood. These receptors were taken from a human donor in good health.

As concerns this clonotype: This could be a read error, since a much larger clone is one nucleotide away. The V gene is TRBV7-9, the J gene TRBJ1-1; D unresolved. The CDR3 runs to 12 residues. V was pared by 4 bases and J by 11 bases, with 14 bases between. The V gene's germline CDR1 is SEHNR and CDR2 FQNEAQ (reference sequence). The CDR3 coding sequence is TGTGCCAGCAGCTCAGGAGTGGGTCGGGCTTTCTTT. Protein: CASSSGVGRAFF.

This clonotype was seen many times. The chain is built from TRBV20-1 and TRBJ1-1, with 9 bases that match TRBD1. V was pared by 0 bases and J by 4 bases, with 6 bases of the junction left unmatched. Germline CDR1 is DFQATT and CDR2 is SNEGSKA (reference sequence). The CDR3 contains 15 residues. As DNA, the CDR3 is TGCAGTGCTAGAGAGGACGGGACAGGGAGCACTGAAGCTTTCTTT. This gives the protein CSAREDGTGSTEAFF.

In this sample, this clonotype turned up a few times. Sequence at one end of the junction differs from germline and may be a read error. The chain recombines TRBV3-1 with TRBJ2-1; D call uncertain. From germline, CDR1 is LGHDT and CDR2 YNNKEL (reference sequence). The CDR3 covers 14 residues. The CDR3 here is CASSQVDSFNEQFF. The CDR3 nucleotides read TGTGCCAGCAGCCAAGTCGACTCCTTCAATGAGCAGTTCTTC.

In its sample, this clonotype was seen a few times. The chain couples TRBV6-9 to TRBJ2-1; the match to TRBD2 covers 16 bases. This CDR3 is built from 20 residues. V gave up 5 bases and J gave up 7 bases; unmatched junction bases: 17. CDR1 is MNHGY and CDR2 is SVAAGI in the germline V gene. This chain's CDR3 is CASSNHPGLAGGPVGNEQFF. CDR3 bases: TGTGCCAGCAGTAATCATCCGGGACTAGCGGGAGGGCCGGTCGGTAATGAGCAGTTCTTC.

A few counts support this clonotype. The chain uses TRBV10-3 and TRBJ2-1; 8 bases map to TRBD1. The CDR3 loop spans 15 amino acids. V dropped 2 bases and J dropped 8; count of bases not matched to a gene: 8. Germline V gene sequence: CDR1 ENHRY, CDR2 SYGVKD. DNA of the CDR3: TGTGCCATCAGTGAGCCAGCCAGGGGGCTCGATGAGCAGTTCTTC. This sequence encodes CAISEPARGLDEQFF.

This clonotype showed up many times. This chain joins TRBV11-1 and TRBJ2-1; D remains ambiguous. The CDR3 length is 15 residues. CDR1 and CDR2 from the germline V gene are SGHAT and FQDESV (reference sequence). The V gene lost 5 bases and the J gene lost 3 bases, with 14 bases spanning the gap. The CDR3 coding sequence is TGTGCCAGCAGCCCCCGGAACACAGACTACAATGAGCAGTTCTTC. The encoded protein is CASSPRNTDYNEQFF.

This clonotype was picked up a small number of times. The chain has TRBV6-6 and TRBJ2-2, with TRBD1 identical over 9 bases. Trimming at V came to 0 bases and at J to 1 base, leaving 3 bases not matched to a gene. Germline CDR1 and CDR2: MNHNY and SVGAGI (reference sequence). The CDR3 contains 17 residues. The CDR3 loop is CASSYSRGQGNTGELFF. Written as DNA, the CDR3 is TGTGCCAGCAGTTACTCGCGGGGACAGGGGAACACCGGGGAGCTGTTTTTT.

This rearrangement joins TRBV20-1 to TRBJ2-7, with D perhaps assigned TRBD1 or TRBD2 (5 bases each). The CDR3 contains 13 residues. Germline values: CDR1 DFQATT, CDR2 SNEGSKA (reference sequence). The V gene lost 7 bases and the J gene lost 1 base, with 14 bases spanning the gap. Here the CDR3 reads CSVPPGRSYEQYF. The CDR3 DNA reads as TGCAGTGTTCCGCCGGGACGTTCCTACGAGCAGTACTTC.

V usage is TRBV6-5 and J usage is TRBJ2-7; 7 bases are shared with TRBD2. The CDR3 consists of 14 residues. J lost 3 bases, V lost 6 bases, and 8 bases had no gene match. Germline-derived CDR1 and CDR2 are MNHEY and SVGAGI. In DNA form, the CDR3 reads TGTGCCAGCAGCGCGGGAGAAGTTAACTACGAGCAGTACTTC. It translates to CASSAGEVNYEQYF.

The chain joins TRBV7-9 to TRBJ2-7; 9 bases map to TRBD2. Unmatched junction bases numbered 0, after V lost 1 base and J lost 2 bases. The CDR3 has 14 amino acids. Germline CDR1 reads SEHNR; CDR2 reads FQNEAQ (reference sequence). The CDR3 DNA sequence: TGTGCCAGCAGCTTAGTAGCGGGGGCCTACGAGCAGTACTTC. As protein: CASSLVAGAYEQYF.

This sequence joins TRBV2 and TRBJ1-5; D may be TRBD1 (5 bases). From germline, CDR1 is SNHLY and CDR2 FYNNEI. The CDR3 is 15 residues long. Trimming left V 1 base short and J 6 bases short, with 13 bases between. For the CDR3, the DNA is TGTGCCAGCAGTGAAGTGGAAGGGAGGGGTCAGCCCCAGCATTTT. Translation gives CASSEVEGRGQPQHF.

This rearrangement joins TRBV28 to TRBJ2-7; 13 nucleotides match TRBD2. This CDR3 spans 14 amino acids. V was clipped by 5 bases and J by 5 bases; unmatched bases: 3. Germline V gives CDR1 MDHEN, CDR2 SYDVKM. The CDR3 bases are TGTGCCAGCAGTACAACTAGCGGGAGGGACGAGCAGTACTTC. Its protein product is CASSTTSGRDEQYF.

This clonotype was observed a handful of times. V and J are TRBV13 and TRBJ2-5; 7 positions agree with TRBD2. From germline, CDR1 is PRHDT and CDR2 FYEKMQ (reference sequence). With V trimmed by 5 bases and J by 2 bases, 14 bases remained unmatched. CDR3 size: 17 residues. The CDR3 reads CASSQTVGSGEQETQYF. The CDR3 nucleotides are TGTGCCAGCAGCCAAACCGTGGGGAGCGGGGAACAAGAGACCCAGTACTTC. Variable domain in full (rest from reference TRBV13 and TRBJ2-5): AAGVIQSPRHLIKEKRETATLKCYPIPRHDTVYWYQQGPGQDPQFLISFYEKMQSDKGSIPDRFSAQQFSDYHSELNMSSLELGDSALYFCASSQTVGSGEQETQYFGPGTRLLVL.

This clonotype was picked up many times. The CDR3 DNA sequence: TGTGCCACCAGTGAGGGACAGGGCCAGAACGCATTAGCCAAAAACATTCAGTACTTC. It codes for CATSEGQGQNALAKNIQYF. The chain has TRBV24-1 and TRBJ2-4, with 9 bases that match TRBD1. In germline, CDR1 is KGHDR, CDR2 SFDVKD. The trim removed 4 bases at V and 0 bases at J, leaving 12 bases unmatched. The CDR3 has 19 residues.

This chain joins TRBV12-3 or TRBV12-4 and TRBJ2-7; D possibly matches TRBD1 or TRBD2 (5 bases each). Trimming pared 2 bases from V and 0 bases from J, leaving 23 bases between. This CDR3 is built from 19 residues. The DNA for the CDR3 is TGTGCCAGCAGTTTATCCCAACCAACCGGGACGGCGAGCTCCTACGAGCAGTACTTC. It encodes CASSLSQPTGTASSYEQYF.

The chain carries TRBV12-3 or TRBV12-4 and TRBJ2-7; no clear D gene. The CDR3 has 12 residues. Deletions cut 3 bases from V and 4 bases from J, with 7 bases between. CDR3 in amino acids: CASSFPAYEQYF. In DNA form, the CDR3 reads TGTGCCAGCAGTTTCCCCGCTTACGAGCAGTACTTC.

The table lists this clonotype with a few counts. V gene TRBV29-1 combines with J gene TRBJ2-7; 8 bases map to TRBD1. Germline CDR1 is SQVTM and CDR2 is ANQGSEA. There are 14 residues in the CDR3. Trimming removed 8 bases from V and 7 bases from J; junction bases left unmatched: 16. For the CDR3, the DNA is TGCAGCTTTACTCCCGGGACAGGCTTGGGGGAGCAGTACTTC. Protein product: CSFTPGTGLGEQYF.

The table lists this clonotype with a few counts. The chain couples TRBV5-4 to TRBJ2-1; 8 nucleotides match TRBD2. The CDR3 consists of 16 residues. Germline CDR1 reads SGHNT; CDR2 reads YYREEE (reference sequence). V was pared by 1 base and J by 4 bases, with 7 bases of the junction left unmatched. This CDR3 is CASSLKRETFYNEQFF. In DNA form, the CDR3 reads TGTGCCAGCAGCTTGAAGCGGGAGACCTTTTACAATGAGCAGTTCTTC.

A few counts support this clonotype. This sequence joins TRBV7-8 and TRBJ2-7, with D tentatively TRBD1 or TRBD2 (5 bases each). The V gene's germline CDR1 is SGHVS and CDR2 FQNEAQ. The CDR3 is 15 amino acids. The V end was cut by 4 bases, the J end by 6 bases, with 19 bases between. DNA for the CDR3: TGTGCCAGCAGCTCACCCGGCAGGGAGATTGGCGAGCAGTACTTC. Translation gives CASSSPGREIGEQYF.

V usage is TRBV3-1 and J usage is TRBJ2-3; no definite D call. The CDR3 extends over 13 amino acids. V lost 4 bases and J lost 8, with 13 bases in between. Germline CDR1 and CDR2: LGHDT and YNNKEL (reference sequence). The CDR3 region has the DNA TGTGCCAGCAGCCCGGATTTAAAGCCTACGCAGTATTTT. Its translation: CASSPDLKPTQYF.

The rearrangement links TRBV11-2 to TRBJ1-2; TRBD1 might be the D (5 bases). V lost 1 base and J lost 0, with 12 bases in between. The CDR3 runs to 16 residues. Germline CDR1 is SGHAT and CDR2 is FQNNGV. The CDR3 DNA follows: TGTGCCAGCAGCTTAGCCGGGACTGGGGCTAACTATGGCTACACCTTC. It encodes CASSLAGTGANYGYTF.

The table lists this clonotype with a few counts. V usage is TRBV7-7 and J usage is TRBJ2-1; D call uncertain. This CDR3 contains 15 residues. The V end lost 3 bases, the J end lost 3 bases, and 12 bases lay between the germline ends. Germline V lookup: CDR1 SSHAT, CDR2 FNYEAQ (reference sequence). This chain's CDR3 is CASSLVPADYNEQFF. For the CDR3, the DNA is TGTGCCAGCAGCTTGGTCCCGGCGGACTACAATGAGCAGTTCTTC.

In this sample, this clonotype turned up many times. The chain employs TRBV7-7 and TRBJ2-7; D gene ambiguous. Germline assignment: CDR1 SSHAT and CDR2 FNYEAQ (reference sequence). The CDR3 spans 14 residues. V lost 1 base and J 1 base, leaving 8 bases between the germline ends. The CDR3 region has the DNA TGTGCCAGCAGCTTAGACCCATCTTCCTACGAGCAGTACTTC. This translates into CASSLDPSSYEQYF.

This clonotype has more than one count but fewer than ten. The chain carries TRBV14 and TRBJ2-1; D ambiguous. Trimming cost V 1 base and J 2 bases, with 9 bases left between them. The CDR3 totals 15 residues. Per the germline V gene, CDR1 is SGHDN and CDR2 is FVKESK. The CDR3 DNA reads as TGTGCCAGCAGCCAAGGGATAGGCCCCTACAATGAGCAGTTCTTC. It encodes CASSQGIGPYNEQFF.

This clonotype was counted ten times or more. The rearrangement joins TRBV7-6 to TRBJ2-1, with 7 bases that match TRBD2. The CDR3 spans 18 residues. CDR1 and CDR2 from the germline V gene are SGHVS and FNYEAQ. The junction had 13 bases not matched to a gene; V was cut back by 2 bases and J by 3 bases. CDR3 residues: CASSLISSREHGYNEQFF. The CDR3 region has the DNA TGTGCCAGCAGCTTAATTTCGTCGCGGGAGCATGGCTACAATGAGCAGTTCTTC.

This clonotype was counted between two and nine times. The V call is TRBV12-5, the J call TRBJ1-5; D is unclear. The germline V and J ends were trimmed by 3 bases and 1 base, with 4 bases remaining between them. Germline lookup yields CDR1 LGHNT and CDR2 FRNRAP. The CDR3 is 13 amino acids. The CDR3 bases are TGTGCTAGTGGTTTACAGAGCAATCAGCCCCAGCATTTT. Translating gives CASGLQSNQPQHF.

This chain's CDR3 is CSARPTGGIEQYF. CDR3 sequence (DNA): TGCAGTGCTAGACCGACAGGGGGAATCGAGCAGTACTTC. The chain links TRBV20-1 to TRBJ2-7, with 9 nucleotides matching TRBD1. Per germline, CDR1 DFQATT and CDR2 SNEGSKA (reference sequence). Trimming cost V 2 bases and J 6 bases; bases outside gene matches: 5. CDR3 length: 13 amino acids.

As for this clonotype: This clone may be a read error of a much larger clone one base away. The chain links TRBV5-6 to TRBJ2-1; tentatively, D is TRBD1 (5 bases). Germline V gene sequence: CDR1 SGHDT, CDR2 YYEEEE. The CDR3 contains 18 residues. The V end was cut by 6 bases, the J end by 5 bases, with 27 bases between. CDR3 DNA: TGTGCCAGCACAGATGTATCCTACAGGCTAGATGGAGACAATGAGCAGTTCTTC. Encoded protein: CASTDVSYRLDGDNEQFF. The variable domain in full, with the rest retrieved from reference TRBV5-6 and TRBJ2-1, is DAGVTQSPTHLIKTRGQQVTLRCSPKSGHDTVSWYQQALGQGPQFIFQYYEEEERQRGNFPDRFSGHQFPNYSSELNVNALLLGDSALYLCASTDVSYRLDGDNEQFFGPGTRLTVL.

This rearrangement joins TRBV6-1 to TRBJ2-3; 7 bases agree with TRBD2. After removal of 2 bases from V and 8 bases from J, the junction contained 10 bases not matched to a gene. Germline assignment: CDR1 MNHNS and CDR2 SASEGT. The CDR3 loop spans 15 amino acids. The CDR3 DNA reads TGTGCCAGCAGTGAACCGGGAGGCGGTTACGTTACGCAGTATTTT. Protein sequence: CASSEPGGGYVTQYF.

The chain carries TRBV4-3 and TRBJ2-7; perhaps TRBD1 as D (6 bases). Germline CDR1 is LGHNA and CDR2 is YSLEER. CDR3 length: 15 residues. With 2 bases removed from V and 1 base from J, the gap between germline ends came to 12 bases. CDR3 DNA sequence: TGCGCCAGCAGCCAATTGACAGGTCTTTCCTACGAGCAGTACTTC. Protein sequence: CASSQLTGLSYEQYF.